The present T cell receptor (beta chain) was sequenced within a study of shared clonotypes between healthy human individuals. Terminally differentiated effector memory CD45RA+ cells were excluded from the naive CD8 cells, which were CD45RO-negative and positively selected for CCR7. The donors were all Caucasian adults (living in Nashville, Tennessee). At a deep level, the assay was run. Profiled with immunoSEQ multiplex PCR; TCRdb holds only in-frame clones, not every one. The sample contains around 2.1 million clones, 85% to 95% of which appear only once. This clone was detected only once. Per the germline V gene, CDR1 is SEHNR and CDR2 is FQNEAQ (reference sequence). This CDR3 contains 15 residues. Trimming cost V 3 bases and J 3 bases; bases outside gene matches: 5.

What was sequenced was naive CD8+ T cells from PBMCs. The chain links TRBV7-9 to TRBJ2-7; TRBD2 aligns across 10 bases. The origin of this receptor is a young man in good health. Some clones in this sample may be carry-over from other donors' samples. This CDR3 is CASSFPAGGHYEQYF. CDR3 nucleotide sequence: TGTGCCAGCAGCTTTCCAGCGGGAGGGCACTACGAGCAGTACTTC. Filled out from reference TRBV7-9 and TRBJ2-7, the complete variable domain reads DTGVSQNPRHKITKRGQNVTFRCDPISEHNRLYWYRQTLGQGPEFLTYFQNEAQLEKSRLLSDRFSAERPKGSFSTLEIQRTEQGDSAMYLCASSFPAGGHYEQYFGPGTRLTVT.